Shown below are 2 T cell receptor beta chains from a single sample sequenced in a study of T cells after yellow fever vaccination. MiXCR, applied by TCRdb to the 5' RACE reads, yields one record per CDR3 protein. This table has roughly 520,000 distinct CDR3 sequences, 21% appearing once. Source: PBMCs, taken less than 25 days after the first yellow fever vaccination. Receptors were obtained from a man younger than 30 who received the YFV17D yellow fever vaccine.

The rearrangement joins TRBV6-1 to TRBJ2-3; the match to TRBD2 covers 14 bases. The V gene end was trimmed by 6 bases and the J gene end by 5 bases; junction bases not matched to a gene: 7. Germline values: CDR1 MNHNS, CDR2 SASEGT. CDR3 length: 16 residues. In DNA form, the CDR3 reads TGTGCCAGCAGGCGGACTAGCGGGGGGATCGGAGATACGCAGTATTTT. Protein product: CASRRTSGGIGDTQYF.

This clonotype was counted a few times. The gene calls are TRBV29-1 and TRBJ2-1; the D is unclear. Between the trimmed V and J ends, which lost 7 bases and 0 bases, there was a span of 10 bases. The CDR3 has 13 amino acids. Per germline, CDR1 SQVTM and CDR2 ANQGSEA. The chain's CDR3 is CSGAGRSYNEQFF. The CDR3 DNA follows: TGCAGCGGGGCCGGCCGCTCCTACAATGAGCAGTTCTTC.